This TCR beta chain came from a study of beta chain features in type 1 diabetes (dated by TCRdb to the late 2010s). Regarding the study in general: Mean age, gender distribution, total cell number and subset yield did not differ between patients and healthy donors. Whereas all 28 donors provided naive and central memory subsets, regulatory and stem cell-like memory subsets were isolated from just 8 patients and roughly 8 healthy donors. In the study, TCRB repertoires of sorted circulating CD4+ T cell subsets from recently diagnosed type 1 diabetes patients were compared with those of matched healthy donors. A total of roughly 100 million sorted cells were examined across all samples, and a strong correlation was observed between cell number per subset and RNA yield.

Broader findings and caveats from the paper: Because cDNA was sequenced instead of genomic DNA, highly expressing activated cells could be over-represented, though the groups showed no difference in activation or CD3 levels. Naive, central memory and regulatory TCRB repertoires appeared to be more similar among patients than among healthy donors. Fewer insertions and more nucleotide deletions at VDJ recombination sites were observed in patients with type 1 diabetes, implying thymic rearrangement abnormalities. Type 1 diabetes patients showed a moderate but significant shortening of TCRB CDR3 length in all four CD4+ subsets. HLA sub-analyses involved small numbers of individuals, so any influence of HLA type on TCRB rearrangement remained unresolved. PCR may preferentially amplify shorter templates, but because patient and control samples were amplified and corrected together, any resulting skew would affect both groups equally.

Measured from the cysteine to the phenylalanine, the CDR3 is 16 residues long. Only the CDR3 DNA is retained, 48 bases long and in frame from the first base. V is cut back by 5 bases and J by 0 bases, with 4 bases in the junction unmatched. For CDR1 and CDR2, the germline V gene (reference sequence) lists SGHNT and YYREEE. All of the isolated RNA was reverse transcribed with the High Capacity cDNA Reverse Transcription Kit, so expressed TCRB transcripts were sequenced. Naive, central memory and regulatory T cell samples underwent deep immunoSEQ sequencing, averaging roughly 3.4 million total reads per sample. After sorted cells were lysed in RLT buffer, RNA was extracted with DNase-treated RNeasy Micro or Mini kits, with the choice depending on cell number. Each cell subset was processed on its own to prevent cross-contamination, while patient and healthy donor samples were processed together. Using the immunoSEQ multiplex PCR, TCRB sequences were amplified from cDNA into 87-bp fragments spanning the CDR3 region. Sequencing of the amplicons was performed on the Illumina HiSeq platform. The published analysis was carried out like this. PCR bias was computationally corrected using synthetic template baselines, reads within Hamming distance 2 were collapsed, and singletons that could not be merged were discarded. By aligning reads against IMGT, V, D and J genes, CDR3 length, and insertions or deletions at six rearrangement sites were assigned. Within each subset, clonotype counts were normalized to sorted cell number, and only after that were true diversity and Gini coefficients computed with the tcR R package. The overlap coefficient, calculated on TCRB nucleotide sequences, was used to quantify repertoire sharing. Entries here come from immuneACCESS through TCRdb and include only in-frame sequences with V and J called. Some clones fail to appear in such tables; in the studies checked, an unresolved V gene covers under half of the shortfall, and the cause of the remainder is unknown. That table is the source of V, J and clone size, and D and trimming were worked out from the DNA. Present in this sample are 300,000 to 350,000 clones, about a tenth of which were seen just once. Less than 1.2% of the sample is in the top ten clones.

On this clone itself: It lacks a known antigen. Qualities for individual bases were not recorded, and no much larger clone is one base off.

Each donor gave one peripheral blood draw, about 100 mL on average, collected into heparinised tubes. A BD FACSAria II and a panel including CD45RO, CCR7, CD25, CD127, CD95 and CD27 were used to sort naive, central memory, regulatory and stem cell-like memory CD4+ T cells. Every sorted population had a purity above 95%. PBMCs were isolated immediately by Lymphoprep density gradient centrifugation and stained directly without culture. To minimize batch effects, samples were stained and sorted in pairs, one healthy donor with one patient per experiment. The source of this sequence is a man aged 25-45 years with type 1 diabetes. Input material: central memory CD4+ T cells from blood. The chain is assembled from TRBV5-4 and TRBJ2-4, and TRBD1 matches 11 of the central bases. The sequenced DNA is TGTGCCAGCAGGGAGGGACAGGGGGGAGCCAAAAACATTCAGTACTTC. This codes for CASREGQGGAKNIQYF.